What follows describes a single T cell receptor (beta chain). Data came from immunoSEQ multiplex PCR; TCRdb stores just in-frame clones and leaves some out. The sample has hundreds of thousands of clones; about 90% are singletons. This sample stems from a study of blood T cell repertoires in COVID-19. Overall study context: There were acute and convalescent COVID-19 samples, and they came from the United States, Italy and Spain. Sample material is recorded as cDNA or gDNA derived from T cells, B-cell-depleted T cells, or PBMCs.

The CDR3 is 16 amino acids. With 4 bases clipped from V and 0 bases from J, the junction kept 7 bases outside the gene matches. Germline values: CDR1 SGHNT, CDR2 YYREEE (reference sequence). The V and J genes are TRBV5-4 and TRBJ2-5; 9 bases match TRBD1. The clonotype was recovered from a woman between 45 and 60 years old with acute or convalescent COVID-19. Input material: peripheral blood. The chain's CDR3 is CASSLPTGGDQETQYF. The CDR3 DNA sequence: TGTGCCAGCAGCCTCCCGACAGGGGGTGACCAAGAGACCCAGTACTTC.